The TCR beta chain described here comes from a study of T cells expressing NK-cell markers. Study-level background: Of eight sequenced donors, seven were HCMV-seropositive and one HCMV-seronegative. Overall study results and limits: The contribution of dominant NKG2C+ clonotypes to CD8+ T cells in more than five donors was roughly 1.0-7.5%. Expanded NKG2C+ T cell clones had unclear HCMV specificity.

CDR3 length equals 18 residues. CDR1 LGHNA and CDR2 YSLEER come from the germline V gene. Production of TCR beta cDNA relied on 5'RACE template switching with UMIs. TCRdb re-called the 5' RACE reads, yielding one record per CDR3 amino acid sequence without DNA. With about 550,000 distinct CDR3 sequences in the sample, the ten largest clones hold under 4.5%. A word on this clonotype: Its antigen is still unknown.

The rearrangement uses TRBV4-3 and TRBJ1-2; the D call of TRBD1 rests on TCRdb alone, since no DNA is present to check it. Sequenced sample: blood T cells: a sorted CD56 or NKG2C T cell subset, CD4+ or CD8+ T cells, or bulk PBMC T cells (not recorded which). This clonotype was obtained from a man aged 18 to 30 in good health. This CDR3 is CASSLKELGPGALYGYTF.